Listed here is a single T cell receptor (beta chain). The antigen is undetermined. The authors reverse transcribed all of the isolated RNA, so sequencing captured expressed TCRB transcripts. The method was immunoSEQ multiplex PCR; TCRdb's version includes in-frame clones alone and lacks a portion of them. The sample contains 300,000 or so clones, roughly 8% of which appear only once. This sample was taken from a study of beta chain features in type 1 diabetes. The CDR3 is made up of 14 amino acids. Trimming shortened V by 1 base and J by 5 bases, and 9 bases separated the two germline ends. Germline V CDR1 and CDR2: LNHNV, YYDKDF (reference sequence). A single heparinised draw of approximately 110 mL on average was taken per donor. Sorting with CD45RO/CCR7/CD25/CD127/CD95/CD27 yielded naive, central memory, regulatory and stem-like memory CD4+ cells. The study's findings and limits: In comparison with healthy donors, patients had naive, central memory and Treg TCRB repertoires that appeared more similar. PCR might favor shorter templates, but any such skew would affect patients and controls equally.

The clonotype originates from a woman younger than 30 in good health. Sample: central memory CD4+ T cells from blood. The rearrangement joins TRBV15 to TRBJ1-5; D is uncertain. This CDR3 reads CATSRGGDYQPQHF. The CDR3 bases are TGTGCCACCAGCAGAGGGGGAGATTATCAGCCCCAGCATTTT.